The 7 T cell receptor beta chains reported below all come from one sample, sequenced in a study of identical twins. One entry per CDR3 protein, called by TCRdb with MiXCR from the 5' RACE reads. The top ten hold about 12% of the sample, which has 600,000 to 850,000 distinct CDR3 sequences, 15% to 20% seen once. The sample was also linked to a second study, of T cells expressing NK-cell markers.

Sequencing was carried out using PBMCs. The receptors stem from a woman younger than 30 in good health.

In its sample, this clonotype was seen a few times. The chain is built from TRBV6-1 and TRBJ2-7; no clear D gene. The CDR3 is 12 amino acids. V lost 1 base to trimming and J lost 2 bases, with 3 bases between them. The V gene's germline CDR1 is MNHNS and CDR2 SASEGT. The CDR3 sequence is CASSEVPYEQYF. The CDR3 coding sequence is TGTGCCAGCAGTGAAGTACCCTACGAGCAGTACTTC.

This clonotype was seen only a few times. This sequence joins TRBV12-3 or TRBV12-4 and TRBJ1-2; tentative D call: TRBD1 (6 bases). Trimming took 8 bases from V and 4 from J, leaving 8 bases between them. The CDR3 contains 11 residues. The CDR3 bases are TGTGCCAGCCGGGACACCTATGGCTACACCTTC. It specifies CASRDTYGYTF.

A few counts support this clonotype. The CDR3: CASRYRGRRELFF. DNA for the CDR3: TGTGCCAGCAGGTACAGAGGACGGCGGGAGCTGTTTTTT. The genes are TRBV6-2 or TRBV6-3 and TRBJ2-2; D remains unclear. This CDR3 comprises 13 residues. The ends were cut back, 6 bases at V and 9 bases at J, with 14 bases in the middle. Germline-derived CDR1 and CDR2 are MNHEY and SVGEGT.

This chain joins TRBV3-1 and TRBJ2-7; D call uncertain. The CDR3 extends over 14 amino acids. The germline V gene encodes CDR1 LGHDT and CDR2 YNNKEL (reference sequence). The V end lost 4 bases, the J end lost 5 bases, and 15 bases lay between the germline ends. CDR3 bases: TGTGCCAGCAGCCTACGGGCCACGGCAGACGAGCAGTACTTC. Residues: CASSLRATADEQYF.

This clonotype was detected ten times or more. The rearrangement uses TRBV7-2 and TRBJ1-5; TRBD1 matches 7 bases. In germline, CDR1 is SGHTA, CDR2 FQGNSA. J lost 4 bases, V lost 3 bases, and 6 bases had no gene match. There are 15 residues in the CDR3. CDR3 protein: CASSFYTGANQPQHF. The CDR3, as DNA: TGTGCCAGCAGCTTTTACACAGGGGCAAATCAGCCCCAGCATTTT.

This rearrangement joins TRBV12-3 or TRBV12-4 to TRBJ2-7; D uncertain. V gave up 3 bases and J gave up 6 bases, with 6 bases separating them. The length of the CDR3 is 11 residues. CDR3 nucleotides: TGTGCCAGCAGTTTTGACGCCGAGCAGTACTTC. It encodes CASSFDAEQYF.

This clonotype came up a few times. V gene TRBV7-2 combines with J gene TRBJ1-2; no clear D gene. V lost 1 base and J lost 4, with 16 bases in between. The CDR3 totals 16 residues. Germline V gene lookup returns CDR1 SGHTA and CDR2 FQGNSA. DNA of the CDR3: TGTGCCAGCAGCTTAGAGGGCACACGTCCCCTCTATGGCTACACCTTC. Translation: CASSLEGTRPLYGYTF.